Shown below are 10 T cell receptor beta chains from a single sample sequenced in a study of vaccination and CD4 T cells after COVID-19. Treatment described: roughly 10-day PBMC culture with coronavirus spike peptide pools or control peptides (ViraFEST assay). Cultured CD4+ T cells had their DNA profiled by the Oncomine TCR Beta short-read assay. TCRdb re-analysed the PCR reads in MiXCR, keeping a single row per CDR3 protein. Among roughly 15,000 distinct CDR3 sequences listed, about three fifths were seen once. No antigen is known for these receptors. The sample comprised CD4+ T cells from blood, cultured in vitro. All receptors come from a human donor who had recovered from COVID-19.

The V gene is TRBV20-1, the J gene TRBJ2-2; 7 nucleotides match TRBD1. CDR1 is DFQATT, CDR2 SNEGSKA, per germline (reference sequence). With 4 bases clipped from V and 5 bases from J, the junction kept 1 base outside the gene matches. The CDR3 is 12 amino acids. CDR3 in amino acids: CSANRGTGELFF. The CDR3 nucleotides are TGCAGTGCTAACAGGGGAACCGGGGAGCTGTTTTTT.

The CDR3: CAWSVGNNGANVLTF. Written as DNA, the CDR3 is TGTGCCTGGAGTGTAGGGAACAATGGGGCCAACGTCCTGACTTTC. This chain connects TRBV30 to TRBJ2-6, with D unresolved. This CDR3 has 15 amino acids. V gave up 0 bases and J gave up 3 bases, with 9 bases separating them. CDR1 and CDR2 (germline): GTSNPN, SVGIG (reference sequence).

This clonotype was detected only a few times. The chain couples TRBV2 to TRBJ1-5; D is undetermined. Trimming removed 4 bases at V and 0 bases at J, with 10 bases between. The CDR3 totals 15 residues. Germline-derived CDR1 and CDR2 are SNHLY and FYNNEI. The DNA of the CDR3 is TGTGCCAGCAGTGCCCGGGAAAATAGCAATCAGCCCCAGCATTTT. This codes for CASSARENSNQPQHF.

The chain couples TRBV19 to TRBJ1-1, with D maybe TRBD1 (5 bases). The V gene's germline CDR1 is LNHDA and CDR2 SQIVND (reference sequence). V was clipped by 5 bases and J by 7 bases, with 8 bases between them. The CDR3 has 11 amino acids. CDR3 sequence: CASSPGGEAFF. The CDR3 coding sequence is TGTGCCAGTAGTCCGGGGGGTGAAGCTTTCTTT.

V usage is TRBV11-2 and J usage is TRBJ1-2; no clear D gene. CDR3 size: 15 residues. Germline V gene data show CDR1 as SGHAT and CDR2 as FQNNGV. The V gene lost 2 bases and the J gene lost 4 bases, with 14 bases spanning the gap. CDR3: CASSLRARQAYGYTF. The CDR3 DNA follows: TGTGCCAGCAGCTTAAGGGCTCGGCAGGCCTATGGCTACACCTTC.

The rearrangement links TRBV15 to TRBJ1-2, with a possible D match to TRBD1 (5 bases). The CDR3 totals 13 residues. The germline CDR1 and CDR2 sequences are LNHNV and YYDKDF (reference sequence). V shed 8 bases and J shed 2 bases, with 12 bases lying between them. The CDR3 coding sequence is TGTGCCACCTCACAGGAGAGGAACTATGGCTACACCTTC. Its translation is CATSQERNYGYTF.

This chain links TRBV28 with TRBJ1-5; D not resolved. This CDR3 has 15 residues. V dropped 2 bases and J dropped 2 bases, with 10 bases sitting between them. Germline CDR1 is MDHEN and CDR2 is SYDVKM. In nucleotides, the CDR3 is TGTGCCAGCAGTTTAAACTCCCACGGCAATCAGCCCCAGCATTTT. This sequence encodes CASSLNSHGNQPQHF.

The chain employs TRBV5-1 and TRBJ1-3; no definite D call. In germline, CDR1 is SGHRS, CDR2 YFSETQ. This CDR3 spans 15 amino acids. Trimming removed 0 bases at V and 2 bases at J, with 9 bases between. The CDR3 nucleotides are TGCGCCAGCAGCTTGGAGGGCCAGACTGGAAACACCATATATTTT. It codes for CASSLEGQTGNTIYF.

The gene calls are TRBV19 and TRBJ2-3, with TRBD1 matching over 10 bases. In germline, CDR1 is LNHDA, CDR2 SQIVND (reference sequence). The CDR3 contains 17 residues. V shed 3 bases, J shed 4 bases, and the junction held 10 bases outside the gene matches. CDR3 nucleotides: TGTGCCAGTAGTATGCGGGACAGGGGAGGTAGTGCAGATACGCAGTATTTT. Translated, it gives CASSMRDRGGSADTQYF.

The chain carries TRBV6-1 and TRBJ1-2; no reliable D call. Germline V lookup: CDR1 MNHNS, CDR2 SASEGT. The CDR3 runs to 16 residues. Trimming left V 6 bases short and J 2 bases short, with 19 bases between. The CDR3 DNA follows: TGTGCCAGCAGCCCCGACACAGTTATCCCGAACTATGGCTACACCTTC. Its translation is CASSPDTVIPNYGYTF.